This TCR beta chain was captured in a study of beta chain features in type 1 diabetes. As concerns this clone: The antigen remains undetermined.

The germline gives CDR1 SQVTM, CDR2 ANQGSEA. V dropped 5 bases and J dropped 7 bases, with 12 bases sitting between them. The CDR3 length is 11 residues. Expressed TCRB transcripts were sequenced because the entire RNA isolate underwent reverse transcription. The data were produced by immunoSEQ multiplex PCR, yet TCRdb's version contains in-frame clones alone and is incomplete. Of more than 300,000 clones detected, around 8% appear once; the ten largest clones hold more than 0.4%. Whole-study findings and limits: Patients and controls would share equally any PCR tilt toward shorter templates.

Sequenced input: central memory CD4+ T cells from blood. The TCR comes from a woman in her late teens or twenties in good health. The J gene is TRBJ2-7, the V gene TRBV29-1; no clear D gene. The CDR3 sequence: CSVRVSGEQYF. CDR3 DNA: TGCAGCGTTCGCGTTTCCGGGGAGCAGTACTTC.